The 13 T cell receptor beta chains reported below all come from one sample, sequenced in a study of cytomegalovirus exposure and HLA in healthy donors. Primers: 60 Vbeta forward and 13 Jbeta reverse. Sequencing used immunoSEQ multiplex PCR; TCRdb keeps in-frame clones, though not all of them. The sample has about 130,000 clones, around 72% seen once. Sequences were obtained from PBMCs. The receptors were sampled from a human donor in good health.

The chain links TRBV25-1 to TRBJ2-5; 11 bases map to TRBD2. Losses at the gene ends were 4 bases for V and 7 bases for J; bases not matched to a gene: 8. The germline CDR1 and CDR2 sequences are MGHDK and SYGVNS. This CDR3 region has 15 residues. CDR3 sequence reads: CASSGLSGGAGTQYF. The CDR3 DNA follows: TGTGCCAGCAGTGGCCTTAGCGGGGGGGCTGGGACCCAGTACTTC.

This sequence joins TRBV19 and TRBJ2-3; 7 bases align to TRBD1. The CDR3 has 13 amino acids. Trimming cost V 7 bases and J 4 bases; bases outside gene matches: 5. The V gene's germline CDR1 is LNHDA and CDR2 SQIVND (reference sequence). CDR3 sequence: CASTQTGSDTQYF. The CDR3 nucleotides read TGTGCCAGTACCCAGACAGGGTCAGATACGCAGTATTTT.

Concerning this clone: At one end, the junction sequence differs from germline, possibly due to a read error. The rearrangement links TRBV7-9 to TRBJ2-7; maybe TRBD2 (5 bases). The V gene's germline CDR1 is SEHNR and CDR2 FQNEAQ (reference sequence). CDR3 length: 12 residues. The CDR3, as DNA: TGTTCCAGCAGCTTAGCGCGAGACGAGCAGTACTTC. Translated, it gives CSSSLARDEQYF. Based on the CDR3 plus reference TRBV7-9 and TRBJ2-7, the full variable domain is DTGVSQNPRHKITKRGQNVTFRCDPISEHNRLYWYRQTLGQGPEFLTYFQNEAQLEKSRLLSDRFSAERPKGSFSTLEIQRTEQGDSAMYLCSSSLARDEQYFGPGTRLTVT.

This sequence joins TRBV5-1 and TRBJ1-1, with a weak D call TRBD1 (6 bases). Trimming pared 6 bases from V and 4 bases from J, leaving 7 bases between. The CDR3 spans 11 residues. Per germline, CDR1 SGHRS and CDR2 YFSETQ. The CDR3 DNA follows: TGCGCCAGCAAACAGGGCACTGAAGCTTTCTTT. It codes for CASKQGTEAFF.

As concerns this clone: Other DNA variants within this sample encode the same CDR3. The chain has TRBV23-1 and TRBJ2-5, with TRBD2 matching over 7 bases. TRBV23-1 falls under the ORF class, with uncertain function. V shed 4 bases and J 5 bases; nucleotides not matched to a gene: 16. The CDR3 length is 17 residues. The CDR3 reads CASSPPLARAGGETQYF. DNA of the CDR3: TGCGCCAGCAGTCCACCTCTAGCCAGGGCCGGGGGGGAGACCCAGTACTTC.

This clone was counted once. The chain couples TRBV6-5 to TRBJ2-7, with 7 nucleotides matching TRBD1. The CDR3 is 14 amino acids. V dropped 6 bases and J dropped 4; count of bases not matched to a gene: 9. Germline loops: CDR1 MNHEY, CDR2 SVGAGI. The CDR3 sequence is CASSETGNVYEQYF. The CDR3 nucleotides are TGTGCCAGCAGCGAGACAGGGAACGTTTACGAGCAGTACTTC.

The V call is TRBV4-2, the J call TRBJ2-5, with 10 bases identical to TRBD1. Per germline, CDR1 LGHNA and CDR2 YNFKEQ. The ends lost 3 bases at V and 4 bases at J; junction bases unmatched: 2. CDR3 length equals 14 residues. CDR3 residues: CASSQDRGGETQYF. CDR3 sequence (DNA): TGTGCCAGCAGCCAGGACAGGGGGGGAGAGACCCAGTACTTC.

V and J are TRBV7-2 and TRBJ2-6; 7 bases align to TRBD1. Per germline, CDR1 SGHTA and CDR2 FQGNSA. V lost 1 base, J lost 1 base, and 7 bases stayed unmatched. The CDR3 is made up of 18 amino acids. CDR3 coding DNA: TGTGCCAGCAGCTTAGTAATAGGGGGCAATTCTGGGGCCAACGTCCTGACTTTC. Its protein is CASSLVIGGNSGANVLTF. The full variable domain, rest sourced from reference TRBV7-2 and TRBJ2-6, is GAGVSQSPSNKVTEKGKDVELRCDPISGHTALYWYRQSLGQGLEFLIYFQGNSAPDKSGLPSDRFSAERTGGSVSTLTIQRTQQEDSAVYLCASSLVIGGNSGANVLTFGAGSRLTVL.

V gene TRBV10-3 combines with J gene TRBJ2-2; possibly TRBD1 for D (6 bases). Trimming removed 6 bases at V and 0 bases at J, with 14 bases between. Germline values: CDR1 ENHRY, CDR2 SYGVKD. This CDR3 is built from 16 residues. CDR3 protein: CAISKLDSSNTGELFF. The CDR3 nucleotides read TGTGCCATCAGCAAGCTGGACAGCTCGAACACCGGGGAGCTGTTTTTT.

Comments on this clone: The germline gene is not matched at one end of the junction; a read error may be the cause. The CDR3 region is CSSSLSRDRGFRTEAFF. The CDR3 coding sequence is TGTTCCAGCAGCTTGTCAAGGGACAGGGGGTTTAGGACTGAAGCTTTCTTT. This rearrangement joins TRBV7-9 to TRBJ1-1, with 11 nucleotides matching TRBD1. Germline-derived CDR1 and CDR2 are SEHNR and FQNEAQ (reference sequence). The CDR3 is 17 residues long.

In DNA form, the CDR3 reads TGTGCCAGCAGTTACGGGGGGGAGGGCCTGGAGACCCAGTACTTC. It is translated as CASSYGGEGLETQYF. The V and J genes are TRBV6-5 and TRBJ2-5; 7 bases are shared with TRBD2. Germline values: CDR1 MNHEY, CDR2 SVGAGI. The CDR3 is 15 amino acids. The trim removed 2 bases at V and 5 bases at J, leaving 8 bases unmatched.

The chain recombines TRBV15 with TRBJ2-7; 9 nucleotides agree with TRBD1. Germline CDR1 LNHNV, CDR2 YYDKDF (reference sequence). This CDR3 comprises 14 residues. J was trimmed by 5 bases and V by 1 base; bases with no gene match: 3. The CDR3 DNA reads TGTGCCACCAGCAGAGGGGGACAGGGCAACGAGCAGTACTTC. Translating it yields CATSRGGQGNEQYF.

The rearrangement uses TRBV5-5 and TRBJ2-5; 10 nucleotides align to TRBD2. This CDR3 region has 17 residues. V shed 4 bases and J 5 bases; nucleotides not matched to a gene: 14. Germline V gives CDR1 SGHKS, CDR2 YYEKEE (reference sequence). For the CDR3, the DNA is TGTGCCAGCAGCCTGCGGGCTAGCGGGAGCGGGTGGGAGACCCAGTACTTC. Protein sequence: CASSLRASGSGWETQYF.